The 7 T cell receptor beta chains in this list originate from one sample, sequenced in a study of T cell clusters in autoimmune cytopenias. Each sample's input was 250 ng genomic DNA, some 38,000 genome equivalents. TRB was amplified by touch-down multiplex PCR, primer pools A and B combined. Reanalyzing the multiplex PCR reads, TCRdb keeps one entry per CDR3 protein, without DNA. With thousands of distinct CDR3 sequences in the sample, the ten largest clones hold 6% to 9%. This sample was shared with a second study, whose subject was T cell repertoires in aging, cancer and after chemotherapy.

Sequencing was done on a sample of peripheral blood. These receptors were obtained from a human donor in good health.

The chain employs TRBV9 and TRBJ1-1. The CDR3 has 13 amino acids. Germline CDR1 and CDR2: SGDLS and YYNGEE. The CDR3 loop reads CASSVVGGREAFF.

V and J are TRBV5-1 and TRBJ2-7; TCRdb reports TRBD1, a call that lacks DNA to check it against. This CDR3 contains 15 residues. Germline loops: CDR1 SGHRS, CDR2 YFSETQ. The CDR3 region is CASSLAAGAIYEQYF.

Measured by frequency, this clonotype is large (0.1 to 1%). The V and J genes are TRBV19 and TRBJ1-2. Germline V gene sequence: CDR1 LNHDA, CDR2 SQIVND (reference sequence). The CDR3 extends over 12 amino acids. CDR3 in amino acids: CASSMAAYGYTF.

In terms of frequency, this clonotype is medium-sized. The chain recombines TRBV7-2 with TRBJ2-7; TCRdb's assignment of TRBD1 cannot be checked, as there is no DNA. This CDR3 is built from 14 residues. The germline V gene encodes CDR1 SGHTA and CDR2 FQGNSA. The CDR3 loop is CASSRRGLGNEQYF.

This clonotype is called medium-sized based on its frequency. The chain employs TRBV6-5 and TRBJ1-1. This CDR3 is built from 13 residues. CDR1 is MNHEY and CDR2 is SVGAGI in the germline V gene. CDR3 in amino acids: CASSYSSVTEAFF.

The chain recombines TRBV7-9 with TRBJ2-3; as DNA is missing, the TRBD1 call by TCRdb cannot be tested. Germline V CDR1 and CDR2: SEHNR, FQNEAQ (reference sequence). The CDR3 spans 17 residues. CDR3 in amino acids: CASSLGGGRNSTDTQYF.

This clonotype registers medium-sized (0.01 to 0.1%) by frequency. V gene TRBV12-3 or TRBV12-4 combines with J gene TRBJ2-7; there is no DNA to check the TCRdb D call of TRBD1. The CDR3 spans 11 residues. The CDR3 sequence is CASQGANEQYF.